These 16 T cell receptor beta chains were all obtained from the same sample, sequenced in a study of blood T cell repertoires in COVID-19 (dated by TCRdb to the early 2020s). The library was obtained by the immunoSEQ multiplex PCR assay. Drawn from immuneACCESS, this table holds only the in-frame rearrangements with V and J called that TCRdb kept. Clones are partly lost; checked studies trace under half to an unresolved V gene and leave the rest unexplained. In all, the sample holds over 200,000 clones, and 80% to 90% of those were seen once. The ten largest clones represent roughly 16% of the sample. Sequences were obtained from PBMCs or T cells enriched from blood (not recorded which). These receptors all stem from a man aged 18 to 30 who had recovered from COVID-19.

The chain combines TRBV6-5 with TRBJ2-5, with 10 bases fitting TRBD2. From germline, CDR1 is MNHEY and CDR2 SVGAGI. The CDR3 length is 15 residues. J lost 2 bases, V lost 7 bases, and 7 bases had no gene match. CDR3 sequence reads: CASMKLAGVQETQYF. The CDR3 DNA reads TGTGCCAGCATGAAGCTAGCGGGAGTTCAAGAGACCCAGTACTTC.

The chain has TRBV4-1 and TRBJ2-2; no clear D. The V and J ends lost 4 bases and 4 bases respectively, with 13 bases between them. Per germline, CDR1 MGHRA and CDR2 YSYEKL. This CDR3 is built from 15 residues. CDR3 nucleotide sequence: TGCGCCAGCAGCCGTACCCTAGGAAGCACCGGGGAGCTGTTTTTT. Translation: CASSRTLGSTGELFF.

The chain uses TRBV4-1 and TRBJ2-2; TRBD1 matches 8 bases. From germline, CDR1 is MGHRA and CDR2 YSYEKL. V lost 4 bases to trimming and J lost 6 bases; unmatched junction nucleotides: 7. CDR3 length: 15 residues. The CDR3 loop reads CASSPGQGSSGELFF. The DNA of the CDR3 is TGCGCCAGCAGCCCTGGACAGGGTTCGTCCGGGGAGCTGTTTTTT.

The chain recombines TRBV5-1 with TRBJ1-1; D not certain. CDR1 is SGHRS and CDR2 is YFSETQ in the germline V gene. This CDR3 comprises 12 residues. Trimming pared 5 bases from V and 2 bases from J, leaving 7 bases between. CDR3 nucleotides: TGCGCCAGCAGTCACAGCAACACTGAAGCTTTCTTT. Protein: CASSHSNTEAFF.

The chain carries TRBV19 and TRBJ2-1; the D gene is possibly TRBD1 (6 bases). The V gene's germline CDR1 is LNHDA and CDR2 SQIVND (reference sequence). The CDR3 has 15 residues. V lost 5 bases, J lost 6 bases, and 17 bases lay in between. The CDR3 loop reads CASSLYPTGSNEQFF. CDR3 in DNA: TGTGCCAGTAGTTTATACCCCACAGGGTCCAATGAGCAGTTCTTC.

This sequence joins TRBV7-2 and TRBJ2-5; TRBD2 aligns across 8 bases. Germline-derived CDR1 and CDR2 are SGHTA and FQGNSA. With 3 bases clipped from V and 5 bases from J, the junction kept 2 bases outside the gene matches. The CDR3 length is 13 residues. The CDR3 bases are TGTGCCAGCAGCTTTAGCGGGGCCGAGACCCAGTACTTC. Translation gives CASSFSGAETQYF. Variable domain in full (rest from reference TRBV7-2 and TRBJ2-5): GAGVSQSPSNKVTEKGKDVELRCDPISGHTALYWYRQSLGQGLEFLIYFQGNSAPDKSGLPSDRFSAERTGGSVSTLTIQRTQQEDSAVYLCASSFSGAETQYFGPGTRLLVL.

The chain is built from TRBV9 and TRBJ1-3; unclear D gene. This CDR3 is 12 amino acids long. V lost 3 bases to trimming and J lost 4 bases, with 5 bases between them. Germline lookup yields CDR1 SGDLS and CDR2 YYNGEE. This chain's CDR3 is CASSGPGNTIYF. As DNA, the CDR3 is TGTGCCAGCAGCGGGCCGGGAAACACCATATATTTT.

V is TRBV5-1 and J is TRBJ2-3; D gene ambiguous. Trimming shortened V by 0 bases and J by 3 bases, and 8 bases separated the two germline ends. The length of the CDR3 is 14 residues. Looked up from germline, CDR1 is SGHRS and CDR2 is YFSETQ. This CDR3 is CASSLGQVTDTQYF. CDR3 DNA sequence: TGCGCCAGCAGCTTGGGCCAGGTGACAGATACGCAGTATTTT.

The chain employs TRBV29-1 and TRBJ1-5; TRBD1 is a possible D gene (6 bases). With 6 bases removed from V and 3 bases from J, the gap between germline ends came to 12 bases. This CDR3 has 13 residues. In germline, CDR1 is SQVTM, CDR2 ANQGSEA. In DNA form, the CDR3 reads TGCAGCGTCGGGGGGGGGCTCAATCAGCCCCAGCATTTT. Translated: CSVGGGLNQPQHF.

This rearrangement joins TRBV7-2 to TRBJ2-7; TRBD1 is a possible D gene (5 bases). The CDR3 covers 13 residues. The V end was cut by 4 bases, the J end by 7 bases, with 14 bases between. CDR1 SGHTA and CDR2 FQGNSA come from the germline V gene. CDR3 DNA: TGTGCCAGCAGCTCGTTAGGGGTACTGGAGCAGTACTTC. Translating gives CASSSLGVLEQYF.

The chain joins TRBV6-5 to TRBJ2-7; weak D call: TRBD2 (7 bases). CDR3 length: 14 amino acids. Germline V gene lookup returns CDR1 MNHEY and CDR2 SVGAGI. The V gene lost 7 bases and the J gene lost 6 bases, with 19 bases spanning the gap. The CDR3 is CASTRAYREGEQYF. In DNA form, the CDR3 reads TGTGCCAGCACCCGTGCCTACAGGGAGGGCGAGCAGTACTTC.

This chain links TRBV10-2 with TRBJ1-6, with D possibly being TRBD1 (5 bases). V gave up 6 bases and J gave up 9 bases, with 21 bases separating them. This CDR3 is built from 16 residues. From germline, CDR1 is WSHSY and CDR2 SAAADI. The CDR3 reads CASRPGEFWGISPLHF. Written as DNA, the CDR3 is TGCGCCAGCAGACCGGGTGAATTCTGGGGCATTTCACCCCTCCACTTT.

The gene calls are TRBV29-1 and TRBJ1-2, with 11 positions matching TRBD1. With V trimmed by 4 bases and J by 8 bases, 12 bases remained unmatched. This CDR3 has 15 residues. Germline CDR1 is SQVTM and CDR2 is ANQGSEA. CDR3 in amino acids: CSVGIGQGAGEGYTF. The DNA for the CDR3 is TGCAGCGTTGGTATTGGACAGGGGGCGGGAGAGGGCTACACCTTC.

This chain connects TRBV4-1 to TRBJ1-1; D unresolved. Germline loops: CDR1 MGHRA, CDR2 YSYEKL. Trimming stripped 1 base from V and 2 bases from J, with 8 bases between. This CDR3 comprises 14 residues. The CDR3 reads CASSQAVANTEAFF. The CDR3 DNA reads TGCGCCAGCAGCCAAGCCGTGGCCAACACTGAAGCTTTCTTT.

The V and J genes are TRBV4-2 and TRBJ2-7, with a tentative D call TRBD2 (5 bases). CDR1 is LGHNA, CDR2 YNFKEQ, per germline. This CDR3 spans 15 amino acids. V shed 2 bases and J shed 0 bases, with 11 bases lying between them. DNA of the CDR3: TGTGCCAGCAGCCAATTGGACTTCTACTCCTACGAGCAGTACTTC. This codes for CASSQLDFYSYEQYF.

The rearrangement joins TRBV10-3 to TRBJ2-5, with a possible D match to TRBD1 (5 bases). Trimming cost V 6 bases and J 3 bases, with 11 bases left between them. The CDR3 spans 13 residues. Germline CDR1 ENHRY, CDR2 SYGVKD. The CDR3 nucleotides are TGTGCCATCAGAGGGGTGGGGAAAGAGACCCAGTACTTC. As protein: CAIRGVGKETQYF.